This T cell receptor beta chain was sequenced during a study of cytomegalovirus exposure and HLA in healthy donors. PCR employed 60 Vbeta and 13 Jbeta primers. TCRdb keeps only in-frame clones here, not all; method: immunoSEQ multiplex PCR. The data contain about 160,000 clones, over 70% of them singletons. Trimming left V 4 bases short and J 0 bases short, with 4 bases between. The CDR3 has 13 residues. Germline CDR1 is MNHEY and CDR2 is SMNVEV (reference sequence). Sequenced material: PBMCs. The V and J genes are TRBV27 and TRBJ2-4; D unclear. The TCR sequence derives from a middle-aged man in good health and CMV-seropositive. The CDR3 here is CASSSLAKNIQYF. The DNA for the CDR3 is TGTGCCAGCAGTTCCCTAGCCAAAAACATTCAGTACTTC.